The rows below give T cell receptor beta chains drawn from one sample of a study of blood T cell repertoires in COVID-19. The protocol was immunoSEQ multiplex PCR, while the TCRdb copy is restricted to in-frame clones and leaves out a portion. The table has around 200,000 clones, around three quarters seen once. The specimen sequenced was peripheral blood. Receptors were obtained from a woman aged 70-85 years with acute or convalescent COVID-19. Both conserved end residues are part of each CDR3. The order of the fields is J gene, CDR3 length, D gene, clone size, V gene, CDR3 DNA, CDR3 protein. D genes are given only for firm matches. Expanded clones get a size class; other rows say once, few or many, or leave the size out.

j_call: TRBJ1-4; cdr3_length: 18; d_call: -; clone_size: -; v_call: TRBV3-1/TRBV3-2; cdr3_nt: TGTGCCAGCAGCCAAGAGAAGTCGGGTGGCAGGGAGGCTGAAAAACTGTTTTTT; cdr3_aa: CASSQEKSGGREAEKLFF
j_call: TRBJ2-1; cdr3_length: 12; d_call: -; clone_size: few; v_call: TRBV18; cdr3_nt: TGTGCCAGCTCCCCCACCCGGAATGAGCAGTTCTTC; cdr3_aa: CASSPTRNEQFF
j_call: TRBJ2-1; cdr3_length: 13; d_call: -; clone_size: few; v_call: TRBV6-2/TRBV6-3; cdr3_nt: TGTGCCAGCAGCCTGAGGATCCACAATGAGCAGTTCTTC; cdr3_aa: CASSLRIHNEQFF
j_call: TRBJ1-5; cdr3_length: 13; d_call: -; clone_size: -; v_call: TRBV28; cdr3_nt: TGTGCCAGCCAGACTCTTAGCAATCAGCCCCAGCATTTT; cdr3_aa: CASQTLSNQPQHF
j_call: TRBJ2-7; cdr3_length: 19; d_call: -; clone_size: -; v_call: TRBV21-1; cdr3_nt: TGTGCCAGCAGCAAAGCGCGGACTAGCGGGAGCGTGAGTTCCTACGAGCAGTACTTC; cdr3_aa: CASSKARTSGSVSSYEQYF
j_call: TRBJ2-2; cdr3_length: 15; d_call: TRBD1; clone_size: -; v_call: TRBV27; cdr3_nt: TGTGCCAGCAGTTCTCAGGGGGCGCGAACCGGGGAGCTGTTTTTT; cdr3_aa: CASSSQGARTGELFF
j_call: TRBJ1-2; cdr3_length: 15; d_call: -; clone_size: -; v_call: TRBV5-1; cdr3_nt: TGCGCCAGCAGCTTCCTTCCAGGGGATACCTATGGCTACACCTTC; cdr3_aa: CASSFLPGDTYGYTF
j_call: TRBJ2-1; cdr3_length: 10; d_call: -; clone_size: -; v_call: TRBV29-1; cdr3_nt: TGCAGCGTGGGCCCCGATGAGCAGTTCTTC; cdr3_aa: CSVGPDEQFF
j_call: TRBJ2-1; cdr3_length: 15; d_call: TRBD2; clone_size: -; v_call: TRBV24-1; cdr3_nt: TGTGCCACTTCGACTAGCGGGGCGAAATACAATGAGCAGTTCTTC; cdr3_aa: CATSTSGAKYNEQFF
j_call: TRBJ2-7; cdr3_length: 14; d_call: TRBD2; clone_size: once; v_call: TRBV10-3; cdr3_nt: TGTGCCATCAGGGGACTAGCGGGAGCCTACGAGCAGTACTTC; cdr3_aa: CAIRGLAGAYEQYF
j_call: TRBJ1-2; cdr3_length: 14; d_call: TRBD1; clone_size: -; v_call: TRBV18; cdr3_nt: TGTGCCAGCTCACTCGGACAGGGGGCCGATGGCTACACCTTC; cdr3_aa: CASSLGQGADGYTF
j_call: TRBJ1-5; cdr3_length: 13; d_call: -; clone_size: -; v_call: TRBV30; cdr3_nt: TGTGCCTGGAGCGGAGGGCCCAATCAGCCCCAGCATTTT; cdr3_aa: CAWSGGPNQPQHF
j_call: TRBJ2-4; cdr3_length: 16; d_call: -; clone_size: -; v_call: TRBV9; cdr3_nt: TGTGCCAGCAGCCCAGGGACACAGCTAGCCAAAAACATTCAGTACTTC; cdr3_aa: CASSPGTQLAKNIQYF
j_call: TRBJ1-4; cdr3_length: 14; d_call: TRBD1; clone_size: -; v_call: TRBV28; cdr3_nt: TGTGCCAGCACCGCGGGACAGGGAAGGGAAAAACTGTTTTTT; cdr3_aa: CASTAGQGREKLFF
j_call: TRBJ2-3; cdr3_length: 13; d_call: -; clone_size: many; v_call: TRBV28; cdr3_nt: TGTGCCAGCAGTTCCTCCGCAGGGTCTACGCAGTATTTT; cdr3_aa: CASSSSAGSTQYF
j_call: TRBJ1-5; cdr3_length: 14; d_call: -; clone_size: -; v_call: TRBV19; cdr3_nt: TGTGCCAGTAAAACAGTGATCGACAATCAGCCCCAGCATTTT; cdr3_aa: CASKTVIDNQPQHF
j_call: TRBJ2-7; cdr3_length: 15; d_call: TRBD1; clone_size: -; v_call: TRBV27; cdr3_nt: TGTGCCAGCAGTTTAAGGGGGACAGGGACTTACGAGCAGTACTTC; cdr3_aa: CASSLRGTGTYEQYF
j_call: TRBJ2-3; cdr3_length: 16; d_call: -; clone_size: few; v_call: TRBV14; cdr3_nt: TGTGCCAGCAGCAAACGAGGGATCGTCAGCACAGATACGCAGTATTTT; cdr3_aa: CASSKRGIVSTDTQYF
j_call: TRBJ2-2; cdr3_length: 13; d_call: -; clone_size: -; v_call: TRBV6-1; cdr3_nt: TGTGCCAGCAGCACACTAGCAGGCGGGGAGCTGTTTTTT; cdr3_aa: CASSTLAGGELFF
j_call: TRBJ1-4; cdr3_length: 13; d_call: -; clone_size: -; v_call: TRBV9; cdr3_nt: TGTGCCAGCAGCGCTTGGCAGGGAGAAAAACTGTTTTTT; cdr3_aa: CASSAWQGEKLFF
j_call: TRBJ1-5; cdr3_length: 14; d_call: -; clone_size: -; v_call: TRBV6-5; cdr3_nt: TGTGCCAGCAGCCCAGCGGATAGCAATCAGCCCCAGCATTTT; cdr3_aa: CASSPADSNQPQHF
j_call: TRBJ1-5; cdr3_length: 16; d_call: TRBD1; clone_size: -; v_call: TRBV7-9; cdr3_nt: TGTGCCAGCAGCTTAGCGACGGGACAGGGGAATCAGCCCCAGCATTTT; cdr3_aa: CASSLATGQGNQPQHF
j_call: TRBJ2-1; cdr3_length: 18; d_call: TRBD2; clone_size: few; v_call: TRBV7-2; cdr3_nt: TGTGCCAGCAGCTTAGCGGGCGCTAGCGGGAGGTATTACAATGAGCAGTTCTTC; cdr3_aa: CASSLAGASGRYYNEQFF
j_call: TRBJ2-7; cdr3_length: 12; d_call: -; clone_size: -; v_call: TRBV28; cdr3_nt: TGTGCCAGCAGTGGCCCCAACAACGAGCAGTACTTC; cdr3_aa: CASSGPNNEQYF
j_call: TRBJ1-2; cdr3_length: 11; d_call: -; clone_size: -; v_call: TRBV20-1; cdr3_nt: TGCAGTGCATTAGCGGTGGATGGCTACACCTTC; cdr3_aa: CSALAVDGYTF
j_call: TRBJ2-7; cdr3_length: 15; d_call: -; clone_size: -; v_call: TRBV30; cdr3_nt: TGTGCCTGGAGTTTACCTCCCAGGGCCTCCTACGAGCAGTACTTC; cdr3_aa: CAWSLPPRASYEQYF
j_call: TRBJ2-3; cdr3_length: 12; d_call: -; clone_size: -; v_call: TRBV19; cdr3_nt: TGTGCCAGTAGTCGACTAGAAGATACGCAGTATTTT; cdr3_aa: CASSRLEDTQYF
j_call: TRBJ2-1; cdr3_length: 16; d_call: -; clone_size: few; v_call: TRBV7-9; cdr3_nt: TGTGCCAGCAGCTCAAAAAGGCAGGAAAAAGGCAATGAGCAGTTCTTC; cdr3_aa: CASSSKRQEKGNEQFF
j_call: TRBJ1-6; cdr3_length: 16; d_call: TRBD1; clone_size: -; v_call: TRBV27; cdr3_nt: TGTGCCAGCAGTTTTGGGACCGGGACAGGCAATTCACCCCTCCACTTT; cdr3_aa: CASSFGTGTGNSPLHF
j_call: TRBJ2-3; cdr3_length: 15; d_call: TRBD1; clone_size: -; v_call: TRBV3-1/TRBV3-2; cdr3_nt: TGTGCCAGCACACAGGGGGCACAGACTACAGATACGCAGTATTTT; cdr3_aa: CASTQGAQTTDTQYF
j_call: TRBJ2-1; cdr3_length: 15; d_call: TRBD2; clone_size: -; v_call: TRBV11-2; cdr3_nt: TGTGCCAGCAGCTTAGGACTAGCGGGAGTCAATGAGCAGTTCTTC; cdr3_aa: CASSLGLAGVNEQFF
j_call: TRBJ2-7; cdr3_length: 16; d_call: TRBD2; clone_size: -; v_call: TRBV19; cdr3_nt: TGTGCCAGTAGTGCGGGACTAGCGGGAGGGCCCGACGAGCAGTACTTC; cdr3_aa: CASSAGLAGGPDEQYF
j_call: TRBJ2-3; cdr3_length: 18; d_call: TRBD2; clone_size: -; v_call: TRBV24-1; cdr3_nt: TGTGCCACCAGTGACGCCGGGGGACTAGCGGGAGATTTAGATACGCAGTATTTT; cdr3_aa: CATSDAGGLAGDLDTQYF
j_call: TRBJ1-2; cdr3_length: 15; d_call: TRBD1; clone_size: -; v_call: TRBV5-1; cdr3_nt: TGCGCCAGCAGCTGGAACGGACAGGGGGAAAATGGCTACACCTTC; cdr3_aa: CASSWNGQGENGYTF
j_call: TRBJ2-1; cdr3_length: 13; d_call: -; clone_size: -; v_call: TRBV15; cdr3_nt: TGTGCCACCAGCAGAGACAGGGGCGATGAGCAGTTCTTC; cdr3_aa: CATSRDRGDEQFF
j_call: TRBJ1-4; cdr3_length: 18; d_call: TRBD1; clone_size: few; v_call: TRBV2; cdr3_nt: TGTGCCAGCAGTCGGTTCGGGACAGGGGGCTCTACTAATGAAAAACTGTTTTTT; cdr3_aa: CASSRFGTGGSTNEKLFF
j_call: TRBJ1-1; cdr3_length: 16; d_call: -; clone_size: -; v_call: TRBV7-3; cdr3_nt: TGTGCCAGCAGCTTAACCGGGTGGGCGGGAAACACTGAAGCTTTCTTT; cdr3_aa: CASSLTGWAGNTEAFF